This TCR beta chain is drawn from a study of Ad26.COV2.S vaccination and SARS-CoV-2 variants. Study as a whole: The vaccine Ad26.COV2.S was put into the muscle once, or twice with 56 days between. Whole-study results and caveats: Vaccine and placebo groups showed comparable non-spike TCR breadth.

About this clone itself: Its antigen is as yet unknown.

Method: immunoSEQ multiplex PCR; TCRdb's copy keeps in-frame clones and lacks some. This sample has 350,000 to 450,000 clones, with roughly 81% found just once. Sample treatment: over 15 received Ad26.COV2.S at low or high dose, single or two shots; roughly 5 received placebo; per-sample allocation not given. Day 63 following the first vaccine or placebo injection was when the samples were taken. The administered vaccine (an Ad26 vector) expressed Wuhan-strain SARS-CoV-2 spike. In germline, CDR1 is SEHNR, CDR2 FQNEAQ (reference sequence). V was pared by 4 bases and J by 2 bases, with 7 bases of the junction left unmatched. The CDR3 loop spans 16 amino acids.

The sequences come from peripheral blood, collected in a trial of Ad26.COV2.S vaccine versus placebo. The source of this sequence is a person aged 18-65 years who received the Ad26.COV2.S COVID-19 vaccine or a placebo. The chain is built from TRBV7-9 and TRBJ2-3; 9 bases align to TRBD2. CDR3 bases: TGTGCCAGCAGCTACCGACTAGCGGATGTCACAGATACGCAGTATTTT. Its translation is CASSYRLADVTDTQYF. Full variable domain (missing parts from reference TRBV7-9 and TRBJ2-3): DTGVSQNPRHKITKRGQNVTFRCDPISEHNRLYWYRQTLGQGPEFLTYFQNEAQLEKSRLLSDRFSAERPKGSFSTLEIQRTEQGDSAMYLCASSYRLADVTDTQYFGPGTRLTVL.